Given below is one T cell receptor (beta chain) in context. No antigen is known for it. No base qualities exist here, and no much larger clone lies one base off it. The data were obtained in a study of vaccination effects on CD4 cells after COVID-19 (dated by TCRdb to between 2021 and 2024). Regarding the study in general: The ViraFEST assay stimulated PBMC with viral peptide pools and then used TCR sequencing to identify antigen-specific CD4+ T cell clonotypes by expansion. Samples were taken from three convalescent patients early (day +14) and late (day +241, +227, +161 respectively) after vaccination. Post-vaccine samples across the study were collected a median of 72 days after the second dose, with a range of 14 to 241. Roughly 1.9 million PBMC per well were cultured with about 9.6 ug/ml peptides in IMDM containing 5% human AB serum, around 10 IU/ml IL-2 and gentamicin. SARS-CoV-2 spike-specific CD4+ TCR repertoires from before and after mRNA vaccination were compared in COVID-19 convalescent patients and in infection-naive vaccine recipients. A total of 9 to 11 COVID-19 convalescent patients and a handful of SARS-CoV-2-naive healthy vaccine recipients were included in the full study. Cultures from other donors in the study were sequenced with the Oncomine TCR Beta short-read assay on an Illumina iSeq 100.

The library was obtained by the immunoSEQ multiplex PCR assay. DNA from the cultured and isolated CD4+ T cells underwent TCR beta CDR3 sequencing. The paper's processing steps were these. Non-productive TCR sequences were removed and reads were trimmed to the CDR3 region, keeping CDR3s of at least 7 amino acids. The MANAFEST web app was used to identify antigen-specific clonotypes by comparing expansion in peptide wells with expansion in reference cultures. Positive clones required FDR<0.05 expansion versus reference and all other wells, odds ratio above 5, and frequency above 0.1% in two replicate wells. Clonotypes significantly expanded in SARS-CoV-2 spike wells and in at least one common cold coronavirus spike condition were defined as cross-reactive. Levenshtein distance calculated with the stringdist R package was used to assess CDR3 similarity, and unrooted trees were constructed with ape in R 3.6.1. TCRdb took this table from immuneACCESS and kept in-frame rearrangements with V and J called. Such tables lack part of the clones; where checked against another copy, unresolved V genes explain under half of the gap, and the rest is unexplained. V, J and clone size are taken as reported in that table, and D and trimming were inferred from the DNA itself. Within this sample are some 50,000 clones, with about 76% of them counted one time only. The ten largest clones capture around 5% of the sample.

From its cysteine to its phenylalanine, the CDR3 spans 13 amino acids. Only the CDR3 DNA stays, 39 bases, in frame from base 1. V is clipped by 0 bases and J by 3 bases, and the sequence between their germline boundaries is 6 bases long. The germline V gene provides CDR1 SGDLS and CDR2 YYNGEE. After roughly 11 days of culture, CD4+ T cells were isolated with the EasySep CD4+ T cell isolation kit. Convalescent patients had PCR-confirmed SARS-CoV-2 infection between March and December 2020, before Alpha, Beta and Delta variants emerged in the United States. Two doses of either the BNT162b2 or the mRNA-1273 mRNA SARS-CoV-2 vaccine were administered to participants. Half of the culture medium was replaced with fresh IL-2-containing medium on days 3 and 7. Unless otherwise noted, each peptide stimulation condition was cultured in triplicate wells. PBMC were separated from whole blood using Ficoll-Paque Plus gradient centrifugation and were then either cryopreserved at -140C or used fresh. The QIAamp micro DNA kit was used to extract genomic DNA from the cultured CD4+ T cells.

Study-wide findings and limitations: At late post-vaccination timepoints, both infection-induced and vaccine-induced clones showed marked clonal contraction, consistent with waning T cell responses. The study was limited by a small number of convalescent patients and lacked early post-infection timepoints. In convalescent patients, the post-vaccine spike-reactive repertoire was composed mainly of new vaccine-induced clones that were largely distinct from infection-induced clones.

The chain was built from TRBV9 and TRBJ2-5, with the identity of the D gene unclear. The receptor was isolated from a human donor who had a prior SARS-CoV-2 infection. The sample in question was CD4+ T cells from PBMCs cultured without peptide, obtained after COVID-19 vaccination. In nucleotides, the sequence is TGTGCCAGCAGCGTAGGGTCAGAAGAGACCCAGTACTTC. Its translation reads: CASSVGSEETQYF.